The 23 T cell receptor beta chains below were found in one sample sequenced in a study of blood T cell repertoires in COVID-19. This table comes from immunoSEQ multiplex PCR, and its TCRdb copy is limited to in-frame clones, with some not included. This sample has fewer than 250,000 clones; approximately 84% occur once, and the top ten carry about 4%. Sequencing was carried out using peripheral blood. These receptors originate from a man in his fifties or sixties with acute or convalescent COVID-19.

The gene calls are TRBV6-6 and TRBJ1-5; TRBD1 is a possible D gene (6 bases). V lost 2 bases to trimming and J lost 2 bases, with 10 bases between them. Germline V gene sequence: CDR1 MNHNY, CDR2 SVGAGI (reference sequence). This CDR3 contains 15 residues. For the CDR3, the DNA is TGTGCCAGCAGTTACGAGGGGGTTGGCAATCAGCCCCAGCATTTT. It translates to CASSYEGVGNQPQHF.

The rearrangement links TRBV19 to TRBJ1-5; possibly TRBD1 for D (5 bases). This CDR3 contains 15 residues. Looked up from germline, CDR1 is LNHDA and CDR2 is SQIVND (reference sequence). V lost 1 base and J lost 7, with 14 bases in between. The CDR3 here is CASSIGSGLGQPQHF. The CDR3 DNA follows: TGTGCCAGTAGTATAGGATCAGGGCTTGGGCAGCCCCAGCATTTT.

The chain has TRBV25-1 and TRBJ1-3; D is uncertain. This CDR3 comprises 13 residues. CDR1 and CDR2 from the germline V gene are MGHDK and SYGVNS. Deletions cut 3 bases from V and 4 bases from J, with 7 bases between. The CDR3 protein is CASSEEWGNTIYF. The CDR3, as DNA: TGTGCCAGCAGTGAGGAGTGGGGAAACACCATATATTTT.

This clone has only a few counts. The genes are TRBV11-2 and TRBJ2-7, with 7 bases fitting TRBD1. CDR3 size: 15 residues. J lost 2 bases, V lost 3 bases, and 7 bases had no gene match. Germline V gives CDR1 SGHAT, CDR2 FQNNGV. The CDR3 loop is CASSFPHQGAYEQYF. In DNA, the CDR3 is TGTGCCAGCAGCTTTCCCCATCAGGGGGCCTACGAGCAGTACTTC.

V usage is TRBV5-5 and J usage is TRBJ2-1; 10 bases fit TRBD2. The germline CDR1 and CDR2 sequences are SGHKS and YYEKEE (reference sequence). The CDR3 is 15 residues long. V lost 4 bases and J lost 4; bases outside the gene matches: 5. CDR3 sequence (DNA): TGTGCCAGCAGCGGCAGCGGGGGGGCTTACAATGAGCAGTTCTTC. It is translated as CASSGSGGAYNEQFF.

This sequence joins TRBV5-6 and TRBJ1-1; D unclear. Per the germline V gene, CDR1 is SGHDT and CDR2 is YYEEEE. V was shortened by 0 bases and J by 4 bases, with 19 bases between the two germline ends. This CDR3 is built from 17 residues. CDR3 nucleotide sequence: TGTGCCAGCAGCTTGGGTAAATTCTTCCATCGGGGCACTGAAGCTTTCTTT. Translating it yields CASSLGKFFHRGTEAFF.

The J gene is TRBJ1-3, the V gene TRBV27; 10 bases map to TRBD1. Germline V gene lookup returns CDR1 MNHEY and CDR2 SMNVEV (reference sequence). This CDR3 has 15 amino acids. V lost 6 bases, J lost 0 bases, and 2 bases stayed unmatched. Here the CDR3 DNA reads TGTGCCAGCAGCCGACAGGGGGCCTCTGGAAACACCATATATTTT. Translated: CASSRQGASGNTIYF.

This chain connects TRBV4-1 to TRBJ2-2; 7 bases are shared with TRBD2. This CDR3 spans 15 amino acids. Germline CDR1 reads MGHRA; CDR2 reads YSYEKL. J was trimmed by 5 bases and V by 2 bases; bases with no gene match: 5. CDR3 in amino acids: CASSQSGGRTGELFF. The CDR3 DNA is TGCGCCAGCAGCCAATCGGGGGGAAGAACCGGGGAGCTGTTTTTT.

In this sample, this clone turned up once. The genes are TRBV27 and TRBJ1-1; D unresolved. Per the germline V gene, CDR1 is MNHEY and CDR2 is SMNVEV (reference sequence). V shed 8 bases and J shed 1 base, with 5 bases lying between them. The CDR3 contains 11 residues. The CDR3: CASAKNTEAFF. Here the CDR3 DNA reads TGTGCCAGCGCGAAGAACACTGAAGCTTTCTTT.

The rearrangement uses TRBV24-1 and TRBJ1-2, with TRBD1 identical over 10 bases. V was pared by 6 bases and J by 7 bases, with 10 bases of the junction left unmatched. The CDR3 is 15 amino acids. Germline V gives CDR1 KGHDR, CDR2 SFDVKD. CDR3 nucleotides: TGTGCCACCAGTCTAGGGACAGGGGCTTCGCGTGGCTACACCTTC. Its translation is CATSLGTGASRGYTF.

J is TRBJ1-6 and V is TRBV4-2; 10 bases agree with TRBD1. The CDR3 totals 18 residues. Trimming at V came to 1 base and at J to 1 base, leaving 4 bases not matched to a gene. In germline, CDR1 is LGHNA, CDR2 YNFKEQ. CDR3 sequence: CASSQAGTGVSYNSPLHF. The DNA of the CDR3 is TGTGCCAGCAGCCAAGCCGGGACAGGGGTGTCCTATAATTCACCCCTCCACTTT.

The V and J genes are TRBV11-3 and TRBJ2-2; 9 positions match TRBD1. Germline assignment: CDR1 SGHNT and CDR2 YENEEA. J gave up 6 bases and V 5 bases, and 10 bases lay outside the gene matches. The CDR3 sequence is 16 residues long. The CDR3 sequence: CASSPLPGQGAGELFF. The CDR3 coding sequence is TGTGCCAGCAGCCCTCTCCCGGGACAGGGTGCCGGGGAGCTGTTTTTT.

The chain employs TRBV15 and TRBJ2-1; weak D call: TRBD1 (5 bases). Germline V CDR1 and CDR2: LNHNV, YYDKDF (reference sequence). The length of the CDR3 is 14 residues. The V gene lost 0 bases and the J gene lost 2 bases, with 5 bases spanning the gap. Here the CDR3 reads CATSRDRAYNEQFF. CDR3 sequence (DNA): TGTGCCACCAGCAGAGACAGGGCCTACAATGAGCAGTTCTTC.

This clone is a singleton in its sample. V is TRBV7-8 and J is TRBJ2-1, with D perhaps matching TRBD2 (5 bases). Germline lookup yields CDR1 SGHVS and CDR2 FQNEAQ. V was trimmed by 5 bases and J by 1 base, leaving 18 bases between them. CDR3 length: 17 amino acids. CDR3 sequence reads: CASSHWTGLTSYNEQFF. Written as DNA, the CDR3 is TGTGCCAGCAGCCACTGGACTGGGTTAACGTCCTACAATGAGCAGTTCTTC.

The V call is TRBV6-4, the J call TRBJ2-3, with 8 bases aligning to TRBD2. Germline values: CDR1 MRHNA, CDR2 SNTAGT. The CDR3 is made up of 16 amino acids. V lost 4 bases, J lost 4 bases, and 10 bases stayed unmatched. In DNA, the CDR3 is TGTGCCAGCAGTGTGGGGGGAGCGGGAGCAGCAGATACGCAGTATTTT. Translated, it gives CASSVGGAGAADTQYF.

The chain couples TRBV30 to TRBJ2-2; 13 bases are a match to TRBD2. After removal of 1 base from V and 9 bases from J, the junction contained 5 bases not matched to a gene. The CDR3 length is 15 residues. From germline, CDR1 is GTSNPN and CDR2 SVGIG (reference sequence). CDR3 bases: TGTGCCTGGAGTGGAGGACTAGCGGGAGTACGGGAGCTGTTTTTT. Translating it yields CAWSGGLAGVRELFF. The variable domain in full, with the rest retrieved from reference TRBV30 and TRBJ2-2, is SQTIHQWPATLVQPVGSPLSLECTVEGTSNPNLYWYRQAAGRGLQLLFYSVGIGQISSEVPQNLSASRPQDRQFILSSKKLLLSDSGFYLCAWSGGLAGVRELFFGEGSRLTVL.

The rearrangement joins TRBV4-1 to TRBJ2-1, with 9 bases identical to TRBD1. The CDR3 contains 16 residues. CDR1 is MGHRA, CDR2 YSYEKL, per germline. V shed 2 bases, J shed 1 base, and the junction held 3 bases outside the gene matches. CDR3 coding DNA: TGCGCCAGCAGCCAAAGCGGGACAGGGTCCTACAATGAGCAGTTCTTC. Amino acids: CASSQSGTGSYNEQFF.

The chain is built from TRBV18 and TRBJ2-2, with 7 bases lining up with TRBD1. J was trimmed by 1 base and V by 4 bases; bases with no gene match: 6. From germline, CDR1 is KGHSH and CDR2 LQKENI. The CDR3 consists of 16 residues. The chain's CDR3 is CASSLRTGLNTGELFF. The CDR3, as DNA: TGTGCCAGCTCACTGAGGACAGGCTTGAACACCGGGGAGCTGTTTTTT.

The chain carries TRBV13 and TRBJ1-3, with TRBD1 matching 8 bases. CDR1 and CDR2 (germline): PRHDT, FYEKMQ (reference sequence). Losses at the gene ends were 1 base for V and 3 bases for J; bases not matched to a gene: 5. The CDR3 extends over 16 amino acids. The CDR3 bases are TGTGCCAGCAGCTTAGACCCCGGACAGGGTGGAAACACCATATATTTT. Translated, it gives CASSLDPGQGGNTIYF.

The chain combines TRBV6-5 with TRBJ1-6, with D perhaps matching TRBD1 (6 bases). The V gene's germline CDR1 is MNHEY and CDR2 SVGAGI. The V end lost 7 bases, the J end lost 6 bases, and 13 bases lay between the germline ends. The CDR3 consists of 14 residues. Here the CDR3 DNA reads TGTGCCAGCATCGGAGGACAGTTTAATTCACCCCTCCACTTT. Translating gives CASIGGQFNSPLHF.

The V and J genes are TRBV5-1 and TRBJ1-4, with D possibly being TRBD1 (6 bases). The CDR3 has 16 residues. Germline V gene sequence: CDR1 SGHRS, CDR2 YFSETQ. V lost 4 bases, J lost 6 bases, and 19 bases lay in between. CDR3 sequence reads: CASSPGPGHRDEKLFF. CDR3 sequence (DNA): TGCGCCAGCAGCCCCGGTCCGGGACATAGAGATGAAAAACTGTTTTTT.

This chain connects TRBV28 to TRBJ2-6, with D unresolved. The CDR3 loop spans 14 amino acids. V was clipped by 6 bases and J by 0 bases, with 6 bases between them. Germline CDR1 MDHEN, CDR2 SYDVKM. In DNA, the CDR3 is TGTGCCAGCAGCTACCACTCTGGGGCCAACGTCCTGACTTTC. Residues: CASSYHSGANVLTF.

The CDR3 region has the DNA TGTGCCAGTAGTGTCCCGGGACAGAGGTGGCGGGAGCTGTTTTTT. Translation gives CASSVPGQRWRELFF. The chain recombines TRBV19 with TRBJ2-2; 7 positions match TRBD1. Germline loops: CDR1 LNHDA, CDR2 SQIVND (reference sequence). Trimming at V came to 5 bases and at J to 9 bases, leaving 12 bases not matched to a gene. CDR3 length: 15 residues.